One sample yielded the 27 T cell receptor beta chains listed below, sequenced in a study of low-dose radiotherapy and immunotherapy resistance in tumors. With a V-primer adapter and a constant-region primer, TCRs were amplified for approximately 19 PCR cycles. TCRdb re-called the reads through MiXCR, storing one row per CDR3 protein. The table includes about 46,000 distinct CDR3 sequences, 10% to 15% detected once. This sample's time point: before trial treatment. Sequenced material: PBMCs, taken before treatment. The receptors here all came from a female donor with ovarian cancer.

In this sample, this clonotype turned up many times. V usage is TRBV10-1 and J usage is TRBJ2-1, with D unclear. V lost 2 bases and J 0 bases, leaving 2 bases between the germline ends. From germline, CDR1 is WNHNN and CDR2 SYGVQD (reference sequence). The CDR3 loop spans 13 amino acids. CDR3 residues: CASSESSYNEQFF. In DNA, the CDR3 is TGCGCCAGCAGTGAGAGCTCCTACAATGAGCAGTTCTTC.

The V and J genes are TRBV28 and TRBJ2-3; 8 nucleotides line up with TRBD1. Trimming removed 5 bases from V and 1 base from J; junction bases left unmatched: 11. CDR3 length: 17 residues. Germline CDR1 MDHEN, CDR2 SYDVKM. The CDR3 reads CASSPIRQGAGTDTQYF. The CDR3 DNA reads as TGTGCCAGCAGTCCAATCCGGCAGGGGGCTGGCACAGATACGCAGTATTTT.

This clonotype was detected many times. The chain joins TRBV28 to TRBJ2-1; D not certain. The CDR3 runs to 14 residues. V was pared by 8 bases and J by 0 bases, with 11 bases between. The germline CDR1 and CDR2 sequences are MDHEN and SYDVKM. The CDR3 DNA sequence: TGTGCCAGCGTGCTGACAACCTCCTACAATGAGCAGTTCTTC. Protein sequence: CASVLTTSYNEQFF. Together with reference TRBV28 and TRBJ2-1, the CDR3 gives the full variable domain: DVKVTQSSRYLVKRTGEKVFLECVQDMDHENMFWYRQDPGLGLRLIYFSYDVKMKEKGDIPEGYSVSREKKERFSLILESASTNQTSMYLCASVLTTSYNEQFFGPGTRLTVL.

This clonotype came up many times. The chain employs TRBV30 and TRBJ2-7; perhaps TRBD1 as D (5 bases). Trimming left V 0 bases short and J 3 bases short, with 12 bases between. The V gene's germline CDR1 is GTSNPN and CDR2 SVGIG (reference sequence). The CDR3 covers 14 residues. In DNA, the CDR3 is TGTGCCTGGAGTGTAGGACAAGCAATCTACGAGCAGTACTTC. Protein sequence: CAWSVGQAIYEQYF. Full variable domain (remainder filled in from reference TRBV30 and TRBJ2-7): SQTIHQWPATLVQPVGSPLSLECTVEGTSNPNLYWYRQAAGRGLQLLFYSVGIGQISSEVPQNLSASRPQDRQFILSSKKLLLSDSGFYLCAWSVGQAIYEQYFGPGTRLTVT.

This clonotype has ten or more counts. DNA for the CDR3: TGCAGTGCTGGAGCGGGGGACACAGATACGCAGTATTTT. It is translated as CSAGAGDTDTQYF. The J gene is TRBJ2-3, the V gene TRBV20-1; TRBD2 matches at 8 bases. The V gene end was trimmed by 5 bases and the J gene end by 2 bases; junction bases not matched to a gene: 3. The CDR3 contains 13 residues. The germline gives CDR1 DFQATT, CDR2 SNEGSKA (reference sequence).

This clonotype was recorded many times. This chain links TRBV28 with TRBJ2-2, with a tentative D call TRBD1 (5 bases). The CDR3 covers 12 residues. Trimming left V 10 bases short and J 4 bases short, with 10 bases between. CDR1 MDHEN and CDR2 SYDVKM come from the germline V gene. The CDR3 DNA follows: TGTGCCACCCATAGGGGCACCGGGGAGCTGTTTTTT. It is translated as CATHRGTGELFF.

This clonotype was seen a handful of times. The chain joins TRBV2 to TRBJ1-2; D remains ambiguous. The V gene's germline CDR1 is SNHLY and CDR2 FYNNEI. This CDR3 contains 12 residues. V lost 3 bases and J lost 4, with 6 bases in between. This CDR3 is CASSDRLYGYTF. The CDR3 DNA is TGTGCCAGCAGTGACAGGCTCTATGGCTACACCTTC.

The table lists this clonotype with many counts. Here the CDR3 DNA reads TGTGCCAGCGAGGGGGCCAAGAGACCCCAGTACTTC. Amino acids: CASEGAKRPQYF. The genes are TRBV6-2 or TRBV6-3 and TRBJ2-5; 7 nucleotides align to TRBD1. The ends lost 8 bases at V and 9 bases at J; junction bases unmatched: 9. The CDR3 totals 12 residues. Germline V gene sequence: CDR1 MNHEY, CDR2 SVGEGT.

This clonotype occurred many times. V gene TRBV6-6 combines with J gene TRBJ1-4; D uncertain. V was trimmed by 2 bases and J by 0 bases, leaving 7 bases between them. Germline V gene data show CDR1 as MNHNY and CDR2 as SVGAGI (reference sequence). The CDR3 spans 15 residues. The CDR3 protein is CASSYGTATNEKLFF. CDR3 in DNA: TGTGCCAGCAGTTACGGCACCGCAACTAATGAAAAACTGTTTTTT.

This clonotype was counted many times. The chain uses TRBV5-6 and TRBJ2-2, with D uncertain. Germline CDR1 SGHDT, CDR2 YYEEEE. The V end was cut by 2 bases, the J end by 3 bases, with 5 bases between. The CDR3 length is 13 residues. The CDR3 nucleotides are TGTGCCAGCAGCTTTTTTCACACCGGGGAGCTGTTTTTT. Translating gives CASSFFHTGELFF.

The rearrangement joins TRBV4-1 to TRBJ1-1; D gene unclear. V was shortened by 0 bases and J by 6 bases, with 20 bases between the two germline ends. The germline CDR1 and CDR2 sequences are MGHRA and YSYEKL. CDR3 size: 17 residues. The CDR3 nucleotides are TGCGCCAGCAGCCAAGATTACCGCACCTTCCTGCCCCCTGAAGCTTTCTTT. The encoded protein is CASSQDYRTFLPPEAFF.

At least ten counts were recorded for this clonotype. This chain's CDR3 is CASSPIQGLGEQFF. The CDR3 bases are TGTGCCAGCAGCCCCATACAGGGGTTGGGTGAGCAGTTCTTC. This rearrangement joins TRBV5-4 to TRBJ2-1, with 7 bases that match TRBD1. Per the germline V gene, CDR1 is SGHNT and CDR2 is YYREEE (reference sequence). This CDR3 region has 14 residues. Losses at the gene ends were 4 bases for V and 9 bases for J; bases not matched to a gene: 10. The variable domain in full, completed from reference TRBV5-4 and TRBJ2-1, reads ETGVTQSPTHLIKTRGQQVTLRCSSQSGHNTVSWYQQALGQGPQFIFQYYREEENGRGNFPPRFSGLQFPNYSSELNVNALELDDSALYLCASSPIQGLGEQFFGPGTRLTVL.

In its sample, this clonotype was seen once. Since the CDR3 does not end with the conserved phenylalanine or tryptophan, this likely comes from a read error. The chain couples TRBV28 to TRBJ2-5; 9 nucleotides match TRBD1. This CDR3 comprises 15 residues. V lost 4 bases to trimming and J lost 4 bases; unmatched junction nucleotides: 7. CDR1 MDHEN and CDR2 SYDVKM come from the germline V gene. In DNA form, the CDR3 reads TGTGCCAGCAGTTGGGAGGACAGGGGACCAGAGACCCAGTACCTC. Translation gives CASSWEDRGPETQYL.

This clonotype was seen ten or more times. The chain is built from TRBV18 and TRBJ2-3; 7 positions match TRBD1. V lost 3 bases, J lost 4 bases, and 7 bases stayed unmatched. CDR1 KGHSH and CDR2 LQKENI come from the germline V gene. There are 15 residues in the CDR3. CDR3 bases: TGTGCCAGCTCACCGAAGACAGGGTGGGCAGATACGCAGTATTTT. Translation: CASSPKTGWADTQYF.

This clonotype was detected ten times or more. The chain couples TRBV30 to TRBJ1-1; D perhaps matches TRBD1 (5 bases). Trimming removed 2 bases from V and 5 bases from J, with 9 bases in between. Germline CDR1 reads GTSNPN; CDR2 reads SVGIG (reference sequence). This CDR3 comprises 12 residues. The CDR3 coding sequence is TGTGCCTGGAGTCAGGGTATGACTGAAGCTTTCTTT. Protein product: CAWSQGMTEAFF.

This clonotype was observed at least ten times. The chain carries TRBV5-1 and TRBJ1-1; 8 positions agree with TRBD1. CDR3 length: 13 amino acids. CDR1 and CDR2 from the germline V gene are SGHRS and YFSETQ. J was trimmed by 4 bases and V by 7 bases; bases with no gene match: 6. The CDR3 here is CASSRQGSTEAFF. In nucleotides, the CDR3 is TGCGCCAGCTCCAGACAGGGGAGCACTGAAGCTTTCTTT.

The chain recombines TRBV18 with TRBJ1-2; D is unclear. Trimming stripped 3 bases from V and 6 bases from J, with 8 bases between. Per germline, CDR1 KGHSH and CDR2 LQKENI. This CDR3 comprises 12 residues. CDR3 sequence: CASSPIGDGYTF. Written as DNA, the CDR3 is TGTGCCAGCTCACCTATCGGGGATGGCTACACCTTC.

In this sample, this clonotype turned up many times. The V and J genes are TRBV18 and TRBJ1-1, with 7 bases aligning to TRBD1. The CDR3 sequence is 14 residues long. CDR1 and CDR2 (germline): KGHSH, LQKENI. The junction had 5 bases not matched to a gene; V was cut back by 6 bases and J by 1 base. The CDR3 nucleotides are TGTGCCAGCTCGAGCGGGACAGCGAACACTGAAGCTTTCTTT. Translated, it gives CASSSGTANTEAFF.

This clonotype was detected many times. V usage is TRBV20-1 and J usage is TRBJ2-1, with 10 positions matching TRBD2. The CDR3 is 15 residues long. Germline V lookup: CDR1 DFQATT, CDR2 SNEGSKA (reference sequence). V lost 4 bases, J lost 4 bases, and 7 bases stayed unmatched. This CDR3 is CSATPGTSVYNEQFF. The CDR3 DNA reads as TGCAGTGCTACGCCCGGGACTAGCGTGTACAATGAGCAGTTCTTC.

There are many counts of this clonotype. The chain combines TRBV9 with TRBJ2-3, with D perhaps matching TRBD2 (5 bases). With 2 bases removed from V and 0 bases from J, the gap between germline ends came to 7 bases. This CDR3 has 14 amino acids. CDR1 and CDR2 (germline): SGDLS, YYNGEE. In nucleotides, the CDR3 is TGTGCCAGCAGCGTCGGGATTAGCACAGATACGCAGTATTTT. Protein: CASSVGISTDTQYF.

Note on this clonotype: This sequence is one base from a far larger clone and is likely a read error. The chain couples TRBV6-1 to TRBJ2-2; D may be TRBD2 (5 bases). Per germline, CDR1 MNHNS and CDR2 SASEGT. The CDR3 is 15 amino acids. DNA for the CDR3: TGTGCCATCAGCCCGGGTTTCGCGAACACCGGGGAGCAGTTTTTT. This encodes CAISPGFANTGEQFF.

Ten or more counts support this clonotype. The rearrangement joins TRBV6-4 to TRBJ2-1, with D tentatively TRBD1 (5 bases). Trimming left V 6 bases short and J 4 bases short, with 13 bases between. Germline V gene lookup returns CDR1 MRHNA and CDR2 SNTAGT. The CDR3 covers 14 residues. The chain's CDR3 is CASSPQETYNEQFF. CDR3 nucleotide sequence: TGTGCCAGCAGCCCACAGGAGACATACAATGAGCAGTTCTTC.

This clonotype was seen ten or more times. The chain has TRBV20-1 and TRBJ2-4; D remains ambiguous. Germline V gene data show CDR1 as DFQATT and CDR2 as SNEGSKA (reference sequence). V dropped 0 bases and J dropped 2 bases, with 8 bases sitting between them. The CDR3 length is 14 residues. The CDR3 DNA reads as TGCAGTGCTAGAGAGGCCGGTTCCAAAAACATTCAGTACTTC. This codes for CSAREAGSKNIQYF.

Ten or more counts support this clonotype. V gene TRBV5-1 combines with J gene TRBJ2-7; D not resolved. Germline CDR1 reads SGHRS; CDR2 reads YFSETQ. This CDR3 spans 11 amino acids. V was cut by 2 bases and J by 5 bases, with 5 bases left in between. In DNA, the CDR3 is TGCGCCAGCAGCTTACAACACGAGCAGTACTTC. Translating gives CASSLQHEQYF.

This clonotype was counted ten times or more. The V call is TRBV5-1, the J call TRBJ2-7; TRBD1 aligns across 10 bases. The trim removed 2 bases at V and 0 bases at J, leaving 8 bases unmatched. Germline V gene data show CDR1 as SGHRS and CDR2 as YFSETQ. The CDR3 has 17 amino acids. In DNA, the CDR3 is TGCGCCAGCAGCTTAGCGCCGGGACAGGGGAGCTCCTACGAGCAGTACTTC. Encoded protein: CASSLAPGQGSSYEQYF.

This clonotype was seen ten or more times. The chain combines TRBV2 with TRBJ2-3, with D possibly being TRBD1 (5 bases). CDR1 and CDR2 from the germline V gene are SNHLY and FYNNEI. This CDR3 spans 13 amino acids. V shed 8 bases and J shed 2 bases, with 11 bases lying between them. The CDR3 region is CASGGQITDTQYF. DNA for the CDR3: TGTGCCAGCGGTGGACAAATCACAGATACGCAGTATTTT. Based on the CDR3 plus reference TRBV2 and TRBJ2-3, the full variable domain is EPEVTQTPSHQVTQMGQEVILRCVPISNHLYFYWYRQILGQKVEFLVSFYNNEISEKSEIFDDQFSVERPDGSNFTLKIRSTKLEDSAMYFCASGGQITDTQYFGPGTRLTVL.

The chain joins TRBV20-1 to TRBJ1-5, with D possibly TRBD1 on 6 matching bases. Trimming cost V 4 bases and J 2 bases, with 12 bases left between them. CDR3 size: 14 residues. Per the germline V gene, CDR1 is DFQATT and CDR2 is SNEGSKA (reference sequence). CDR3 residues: CSATEGGGNQPQHF. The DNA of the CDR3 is TGCAGTGCTACGGAGGGGGGGGGCAATCAGCCCCAGCATTTT.